The 30 T cell receptor beta chains in this list originate from one sample, sequenced in a study of control samples from healthy donors and cancer patients (dated by TCRdb to 2019 to 2021). The library was generated by the immunoSEQ multiplex PCR assay. The table was pulled from immuneACCESS by TCRdb, which kept in-frame rearrangements only. Such tables lose some clones; where checked, under half of the loss comes from unresolved V genes, and the rest has no known cause. A total of 100,000 to 150,000 clones appear in this sample, roughly 90% of them only once. Just over 8.5% of the sample is held by the ten biggest clonotypes. Sequencing input: blood. The receptors stem from a young man in good health.

The chain is built from TRBV7-3 and TRBJ1-2; D is ambiguous. The ends were cut back, 5 bases at V and 8 bases at J, with 18 bases in the middle. Germline assignment: CDR1 SGHTA and CDR2 FQGTGA. The CDR3 runs 14 residues. This chain's CDR3 is CASSPSRDGSGYTF. In nucleotides, the CDR3 is TGTGCCAGCAGCCCATCTCGCGACGGGAGCGGCTACACCTTC.

V is TRBV5-6 and J is TRBJ1-6; 10 bases align to TRBD1. CDR3 size: 14 residues. The V gene end was trimmed by 3 bases and the J gene end by 10 bases; junction bases not matched to a gene: 4. Germline CDR1 reads SGHDT; CDR2 reads YYEEEE. The CDR3 is CASSYRDRGSPLHF. In DNA form, the CDR3 reads TGTGCCAGCAGCTATAGGGACAGGGGATCACCCCTCCACTTT.

Of note for this clone: This sample includes further DNA sequences coding for the same CDR3. V is TRBV3-1 (or the pseudogene TRBV3-2) and J is TRBJ2-5, with TRBD2 matching over 10 bases. Germline lookup yields CDR1 LGHDT and CDR2 YNNKEL (reference sequence). The junction had 3 bases not matched to a gene; V was cut back by 1 base and J by 4 bases. CDR3 length equals 15 residues. This CDR3 is CASSQGSGGGETQYF. CDR3 DNA sequence: TGTGCCAGCAGCCAAGGAAGCGGGGGGGGAGAGACCCAGTACTTC.

This rearrangement joins TRBV18 to TRBJ1-1; possible D gene TRBD1, 6 bases. Trimming cost V 5 bases and J 3 bases, with 10 bases left between them. Germline V gene data show CDR1 as KGHSH and CDR2 as LQKENI. The CDR3 has 13 amino acids. The CDR3 loop is CASSSTGYTEAFF. As DNA, the CDR3 is TGTGCCAGCTCATCTACAGGGTACACTGAAGCTTTCTTT. Together with reference TRBV18 and TRBJ1-1, the CDR3 gives the full variable domain: NAGVMQNPRHLVRRRGQEARLRCSPMKGHSHVYWYRQLPEEGLKFMVYLQKENIIDESGMPKERFSAEFPKEGPSILRIQQVVRGDSAAYFCASSSTGYTEAFFGQGTRLTVV.

The V call is TRBV19, the J call TRBJ1-2; maybe TRBD1 (6 bases). V gave up 6 bases and J gave up 3 bases, with 17 bases separating them. Germline-derived CDR1 and CDR2 are LNHDA and SQIVND (reference sequence). This CDR3 has 15 amino acids. CDR3 protein: CASSLDRSIYYGYTF. In DNA form, the CDR3 reads TGTGCCAGTAGCCTAGACAGGTCCATCTACTATGGCTACACCTTC.

The CDR3 coding sequence is TGTGCCAGCAGCCTCGATAGCGAGGCCGTAGATACGCAGTATTTT. Translating it yields CASSLDSEAVDTQYF. This chain uses TRBV7-3 with TRBJ2-3; perhaps TRBD2 as D (5 bases). The CDR3 length is 15 residues. The V gene's germline CDR1 is SGHTA and CDR2 FQGTGA. Trimming removed 5 bases from V and 5 bases from J, with 17 bases in between.

The gene calls are TRBV18 and TRBJ1-3; D unresolved. V was shortened by 0 bases and J by 0 bases, with 9 bases between the two germline ends. Germline-derived CDR1 and CDR2 are KGHSH and LQKENI. There are 16 residues in the CDR3. The CDR3 DNA reads TGTGCCAGCTCACCACCTGGACGGACCTCTGGAAACACCATATATTTT. Translating it yields CASSPPGRTSGNTIYF. Full variable domain (remainder filled in from reference TRBV18 and TRBJ1-3): NAGVMQNPRHLVRRRGQEARLRCSPMKGHSHVYWYRQLPEEGLKFMVYLQKENIIDESGMPKERFSAEFPKEGPSILRIQQVVRGDSAAYFCASSPPGRTSGNTIYFGEGSWLTVV.

This clone was recorded only once. The rearrangement uses TRBV5-1 and TRBJ2-3; D uncertain. Germline-derived CDR1 and CDR2 are SGHRS and YFSETQ. The CDR3 has 14 residues. The V gene lost 4 bases and the J gene lost 2 bases, with 11 bases spanning the gap. CDR3 region: CASSIGEITDTQYF. CDR3 sequence (DNA): TGCGCCAGCAGCATAGGTGAGATCACAGATACGCAGTATTTT. Variable domain in full (rest from reference TRBV5-1 and TRBJ2-3): KAGVTQTPRYLIKTRGQQVTLSCSPISGHRSVSWYQQTPGQGLQFLFEYFSETQRNKGNFPGRFSGRQFSNSRSEMNVSTLELGDSALYLCASSIGEITDTQYFGPGTRLTVL.

The V and J genes are TRBV20-1 and TRBJ1-6; no reliable D call. The germline V gene encodes CDR1 DFQATT and CDR2 SNEGSKA (reference sequence). The CDR3 covers 13 residues. The germline V and J ends were trimmed by 3 bases and 7 bases, with 10 bases remaining between them. The CDR3 sequence is CSASPTGNSPLHF. The CDR3 DNA reads as TGCAGTGCTAGTCCCACGGGAAATTCACCCCTCCACTTT.

This clone was detected only a few times. The chain uses TRBV5-1 and TRBJ1-1; 12 bases are a match to TRBD1. Per germline, CDR1 SGHRS and CDR2 YFSETQ. The CDR3 has 17 residues. V gave up 4 bases and J gave up 0 bases; unmatched junction bases: 7. CDR3 coding DNA: TGCGCCAGCAGCATGATGGGGACAGGGGGCATGAACACTGAAGCTTTCTTT. Amino acids: CASSMMGTGGMNTEAFF.

The chain has TRBV19 and TRBJ1-1, with a weak D call TRBD1 (5 bases). Germline assignment: CDR1 LNHDA and CDR2 SQIVND (reference sequence). This CDR3 comprises 14 residues. The V and J ends lost 3 bases and 0 bases respectively, with 8 bases between them. DNA for the CDR3: TGTGCCAGTAGTATCTCGGGGCTGAACACTGAAGCTTTCTTT. The encoded protein is CASSISGLNTEAFF.

The gene calls are TRBV4-1 and TRBJ1-6; a possible D gene is TRBD1 (5 bases). V was trimmed by 1 base and J by 5 bases, leaving 15 bases between them. This CDR3 is built from 17 residues. Germline assignment: CDR1 MGHRA and CDR2 YSYEKL. CDR3 sequence reads: CASSQVPRQGNNSPLHF. In nucleotides, the CDR3 is TGCGCCAGCAGCCAAGTTCCCCGGCAGGGCAATAATTCACCCCTCCACTTT.

The rearrangement links TRBV15 to TRBJ2-3; no clear D gene. The CDR3 is made up of 17 amino acids. Germline loops: CDR1 LNHNV, CDR2 YYDKDF (reference sequence). V was shortened by 0 bases and J by 0 bases, with 13 bases between the two germline ends. CDR3 region: CATSRDYLGSSTDTQYF. CDR3 nucleotides: TGTGCCACCAGCAGAGATTATTTAGGGTCTAGCACAGATACGCAGTATTTT.

This rearrangement joins TRBV6-5 to TRBJ1-2; D may be TRBD1 (6 bases). Per germline, CDR1 MNHEY and CDR2 SVGAGI. Trimming removed 2 bases at V and 4 bases at J, with 11 bases between. The CDR3 has 14 residues. This CDR3 reads CASSYGGHTYGYTF. The CDR3 DNA is TGTGCCAGCAGTTACGGGGGGCATACCTATGGCTACACCTTC.

The V gene is TRBV7-8, the J gene TRBJ2-5; D remains ambiguous. CDR1 and CDR2 from the germline V gene are SGHVS and FQNEAQ. The CDR3 has 11 residues. V was shortened by 6 bases and J by 3 bases, with 5 bases between the two germline ends. CDR3 region: CASRTEETQYF. The DNA for the CDR3 is TGTGCCAGCAGGACTGAAGAGACCCAGTACTTC.

As concerns this clone: This same CDR3 is encoded by further DNA sequences in the sample. The CDR3 sequence: CASSSGTGETEAFF. DNA of the CDR3: TGCGCCAGCAGCTCCGGGACAGGGGAGACTGAAGCTTTCTTT. The rearrangement uses TRBV5-1 and TRBJ1-1; 10 bases map to TRBD1. In germline, CDR1 is SGHRS, CDR2 YFSETQ. J lost 5 bases, V lost 3 bases, and 4 bases had no gene match. The CDR3 sequence is 14 residues long.

The CDR3 DNA reads TGTGCCAGCAGCTCCGGGTCGAACACTGAAGCTTTCTTT. Encoded protein: CASSSGSNTEAFF. The chain employs TRBV11-3 and TRBJ1-1; no clear D. Per the germline V gene, CDR1 is SGHNT and CDR2 is YENEEA. The CDR3 is 13 amino acids. Trimming stripped 4 bases from V and 1 base from J, with 7 bases between.

The V gene is TRBV11-2, the J gene TRBJ1-6, with 8 bases identical to TRBD1. The ends lost 4 bases at V and 0 bases at J; junction bases unmatched: 8. CDR3 length: 18 amino acids. Germline CDR1 is SGHAT and CDR2 is FQNNGV. This CDR3 reads CASSSRDRLSSYNSPLHF. The CDR3 coding sequence is TGTGCCAGCAGCTCTAGGGACAGGCTTAGCTCCTATAATTCACCCCTCCACTTT.

The rearrangement links TRBV19 to TRBJ1-2; the D is unclear. With 5 bases removed from V and 0 bases from J, the gap between germline ends came to 7 bases. The CDR3 has 13 residues. In germline, CDR1 is LNHDA, CDR2 SQIVND (reference sequence). The CDR3 coding sequence is TGTGCCAGTAGTCTGTCAGCTAACTATGGCTACACCTTC. Amino acids: CASSLSANYGYTF.

The table lists this clone with a count of one. The chain has TRBV27 and TRBJ1-6, with TRBD1 as a possible D gene (6 bases). Germline loops: CDR1 MNHEY, CDR2 SMNVEV (reference sequence). V lost 7 bases to trimming and J lost 7 bases, with 23 bases between them. The CDR3 sequence is 17 residues long. Here the CDR3 reads CASNRRITGTLNSPLHF. The CDR3 bases are TGTGCCAGCAACCGAAGAATTACCGGGACACTAAATTCACCCCTCCACTTT.

The J gene is TRBJ2-2, the V gene TRBV4-1; no clear D. The CDR3 consists of 17 residues. CDR1 and CDR2 from the germline V gene are MGHRA and YSYEKL. Trimming took 0 bases from V and 6 from J, leaving 17 bases between them. The CDR3 coding sequence is TGCGCCAGCAGCCAAGATACAGCTGTGATTTTGGCCGGGGAGCTGTTTTTT. Protein sequence: CASSQDTAVILAGELFF.

In its sample, this clone was seen once. The chain combines TRBV25-1 with TRBJ2-7; D call uncertain. With 1 base removed from V and 3 bases from J, the gap between germline ends came to 4 bases. The CDR3 sequence is 12 residues long. Per the germline V gene, CDR1 is MGHDK and CDR2 is SYGVNS. CDR3 sequence: CASSESGYEQYF. CDR3 DNA sequence: TGTGCCAGCAGTGAATCTGGCTACGAGCAGTACTTC.

The genes are TRBV6-5 and TRBJ1-2; the D gene is possibly TRBD1 (5 bases). V dropped 8 bases and J dropped 2 bases, with 12 bases sitting between them. This CDR3 has 13 residues. Germline CDR1 reads MNHEY; CDR2 reads SVGAGI. The CDR3 region is CASGARENYGYTF. The CDR3 DNA sequence: TGTGCCAGCGGGGCCCGGGAAAACTATGGCTACACCTTC.

This clone is a singleton in its sample. The chain joins TRBV9 to TRBJ1-1; D is perhaps TRBD1 (6 bases). The V and J ends lost 7 bases and 4 bases respectively, with 17 bases between them. CDR3 length equals 14 residues. Germline assignment: CDR1 SGDLS and CDR2 YYNGEE. CDR3 residues: CASAEIGGGTEAFF. CDR3 coding DNA: TGTGCCAGCGCCGAGATAGGGGGAGGCACTGAAGCTTTCTTT.

The chain carries TRBV5-4 and TRBJ2-3, with D uncertain. The V end was cut by 5 bases, the J end by 4 bases, with 8 bases between. The CDR3 has 12 residues. Germline lookup yields CDR1 SGHNT and CDR2 YYREEE (reference sequence). This CDR3 reads CASSPKADTQYF. DNA for the CDR3: TGTGCCAGCAGTCCGAAGGCAGATACGCAGTATTTT.

In this sample, this clone turned up once. The chain joins TRBV25-1 to TRBJ2-5, with D maybe TRBD1 (6 bases). Trimming took 0 bases from V and 0 from J, leaving 8 bases between them. Germline V CDR1 and CDR2: MGHDK, SYGVNS. The CDR3 has 15 residues. The CDR3 loop reads CASSEYKGDQETQYF. The CDR3 nucleotides read TGTGCCAGCAGTGAATATAAGGGGGACCAAGAGACCCAGTACTTC.

This rearrangement joins TRBV19 to TRBJ1-2; D is unresolved. The CDR3 sequence is 16 residues long. The V gene lost 7 bases and the J gene lost 4 bases, with 22 bases spanning the gap. Per germline, CDR1 LNHDA and CDR2 SQIVND (reference sequence). DNA for the CDR3: TGTGCCAGTAATACCGGACGGGCGGGGATTATCTATGGCTACACCTTC. Protein product: CASNTGRAGIIYGYTF.

The chain couples TRBV15 to TRBJ1-4; weak D call: TRBD1 (5 bases). V was clipped by 3 bases and J by 0 bases, with 11 bases between them. This CDR3 has 16 amino acids. Germline CDR1 and CDR2: LNHNV and YYDKDF (reference sequence). The CDR3 is CATSSGGYATNEKLFF. The CDR3 DNA sequence: TGTGCCACCAGCAGTGGGGGGTATGCAACTAATGAAAAACTGTTTTTT.

The chain carries TRBV7-9 and TRBJ1-4; TRBD1 might be the D (5 bases). Trimming left V 5 bases short and J 4 bases short, with 11 bases between. The CDR3 contains 14 residues. In germline, CDR1 is SEHNR, CDR2 FQNEAQ (reference sequence). This CDR3 reads CASSKGRINEKLFF. The CDR3 DNA sequence: TGTGCCAGCAGCAAGGGACGGATTAATGAAAAACTGTTTTTT.

Here the CDR3 DNA reads TGTGCCAGCAGTCTAGCGGCGGGAGAAGAGACCCAGTACTTC. It is translated as CASSLAAGEETQYF. The gene calls are TRBV6-5 and TRBJ2-5; TRBD2 matches at 7 bases. Germline V gives CDR1 MNHEY, CDR2 SVGAGI. With V trimmed by 5 bases and J by 3 bases, 6 bases remained unmatched. This CDR3 contains 14 residues.